Listed below are T cell receptor beta chains from one sample, sequenced in a study of CD8 T cells in ankylosing spondylitis. TCRdb re-called the 5' RACE reads with MiXCR, one entry per CDR3 protein. The sample shows a few hundred thousand distinct CDR3 sequences, 8% of them seen only once. The material sequenced was blood, either unsorted or a sorted T cell fraction (not recorded which). The receptors come from a male donor with ankylosing spondylitis. Each CDR3 is given with its conserved first and last residue. The D gene is left open where the match is weak. Size tells how often a clone was seen (once, few, many) or the class of an expanded clone, and some rows leave it out.

>TRBJ1-1|many|-|TRBV3-1
CASTRGYAEAFF
TGTGCCAGCACCAGGGGTTACGCTGAAGCTTTCTTT
>TRBJ1-6|many|-|TRBV12-3/TRBV12-4
CASSTSTSSPLHF
TGTGCCAGCAGTACTAGCACAAGTTCACCCCTCCACTTT
>TRBJ2-1|many|-|TRBV7-9
CASSSRLGRFNEQFF
TGTGCCAGCAGCAGCAGACTGGGTCGTTTCAATGAGCAGTTCTTC
>TRBJ2-1|many|-|TRBV2
CASSRQSEQFF
TGTGCCAGCAGCCGACAGTCTGAGCAGTTCTTC
>TRBJ1-5|few|-|TRBV10-3
CAIRSGDNQPQHF
TGTGCCATCAGGTCAGGGGACAATCAGCCCCAGCATTTT
>TRBJ2-3|few|-|TRBV28
CASSPQGGRPEGTDTQYF
TGTGCCAGCAGTCCCCAGGGAGGACGACCGGAGGGCACAGATACGCAGTATTTT
>TRBJ2-7|-|TRBD2|TRBV12-3/TRBV12-4
CASSLSGLAGDYEQYF
TGTGCCAGCAGTTTAAGCGGCCTAGCGGGGGATTACGAGCAGTACTTC
>TRBJ2-3|-|-|TRBV28
CASMRSGFSDTQYF
TGTGCCAGCATGCGGTCTGGTTTCTCAGATACGCAGTATTTT
>TRBJ2-7|-|TRBD1|TRBV7-6
CASSLVTGGSYEQYF
TGTGCCAGCAGCTTGGTCACAGGGGGCTCGTACGAGCAGTACTTC
>TRBJ1-2|few|-|TRBV5-1
CASSGGRPQWGYTF
TGCGCCAGCAGCGGGGGGCGACCACAGTGGGGCTACACCTTC
>TRBJ2-7|few|TRBD2|TRBV7-6
CASSLGGSLSHEQYF
TGTGCCAGCAGCCTAGGCGGGAGCCTATCTCACGAGCAGTACTTC
>TRBJ2-1|many|-|TRBV7-9
CASSLAGVGYNEQFF
TGTGCCAGCAGCTTAGCCGGGGTTGGCTACAATGAGCAGTTCTTC
>TRBJ2-6|few|-|TRBV19
CASSITFGANVLTF
TGTGCCAGTAGTATAACGTTCGGGGCCAACGTCCTGACTTTC
>TRBJ2-2|-|TRBD2|TRBV29-1
CSCSTSGRQTGELFF
TGCAGCTGTTCTACTAGCGGGAGACAGACCGGGGAGCTGTTTTTT
>TRBJ1-2|-|TRBD1|TRBV19
CASTTLGQGKDYGYTF
TGTGCCAGTACCACCTTGGGACAGGGTAAAGACTATGGCTACACCTTC
>TRBJ1-1|-|-|TRBV29-1
CSVVGGNEAFF
TGCAGCGTTGTAGGTGGAAATGAAGCTTTCTTT
>TRBJ1-5|few|-|TRBV7-2
CASSEPGSSNQPQHF
TGTGCCAGCAGCGAACCCGGGTCCTCGAATCAGCCCCAGCATTTT
>TRBJ2-7|-|TRBD2|TRBV3-1
CASSQDIAGNYEQYF
TGTGCCAGCAGCCAAGATATAGCGGGGAACTACGAGCAGTACTTC
>TRBJ2-2|few|TRBD1|TRBV5-6
CASSGNTGGADTGELFF
TGTGCCAGCAGCGGAAACACAGGGGGCGCGGACACCGGGGAGCTGTTTTTT
>TRBJ1-6|-|-|TRBV27
CASQGRVAANSPLHF
TGTGCCAGCCAAGGCCGGGTTGCCGCTAATTCACCCCTCCACTTT
>TRBJ2-1|-|-|TRBV18
CASKRGGRDEQFF
TGTGCCAGCAAAAGGGGTGGACGGGATGAGCAGTTCTTC
>TRBJ2-7|few|-|TRBV2
CASSERGRYEQYF
TGTGCCAGCAGTGAGAGGGGCAGGTACGAGCAGTACTTC
>TRBJ2-1|many|TRBD2|TRBV7-2
CASSRVTSENNEQFF
TGTGCCAGCAGCAGAGTGACTAGCGAGAACAATGAGCAGTTCTTC
>TRBJ2-7|-|TRBD2|TRBV4-3
CASSHELAESYEQYF
TGCGCCAGCAGCCACGAACTAGCGGAGTCCTACGAGCAGTACTTC
>TRBJ2-7|many|TRBD2|TRBV5-1
CASSLNLAGNSYEQYF
TGCGCCAGCAGCTTAAACCTAGCGGGGAACTCCTACGAGCAGTACTTC
>TRBJ1-2|many|-|TRBV12-3/TRBV12-4
CASSLALRGGYTF
TGTGCCAGCAGTTTAGCGCTCCGAGGGGGCTACACCTTC
>TRBJ2-5|-|TRBD2|TRBV25-1
CASILAGGPVETQYF
TGTGCCAGCATTCTAGCGGGAGGGCCAGTGGAGACCCAGTACTTC
>TRBJ2-1|-|TRBD2|TRBV4-1
CASSRGLAARTHEQFF
TGCGCCAGCAGCCGCGGACTAGCGGCCCGGACCCATGAGCAGTTCTTC
>TRBJ2-1|many|TRBD1|TRBV6-1
CASIRDRFSPEQFF
TGTGCCTCCATCCGGGACAGGTTTTCTCCTGAGCAGTTCTTC
>TRBJ1-2|few|-|TRBV20-1
CSAILAGGAAGANYGYTF
TGCAGTGCCATCCTTGCGGGTGGGGCCGCAGGAGCTAACTATGGCTACACCTTC
>TRBJ2-7|-|-|TRBV12-3/TRBV12-4
CASSLTGNGGEQYF
TGTGCCAGCAGTTTAACGGGGAACGGTGGGGAGCAGTACTTC
>TRBJ2-1|few|TRBD2|TRBV20-1
CSALGSGGNNEQFF
TGCAGTGCCCTAGGGTCGGGAGGGAACAATGAGCAGTTCTTC
>TRBJ2-2|few|-|TRBV4-1
CASSQDSRELFF
TGCGCCAGCAGCCAAGACAGTAGGGAGCTGTTTTTT
>TRBJ2-5|many|-|TRBV25-1
CASRELETQYF
TGTGCCAGCCGTGAACTGGAGACCCAGTACTTC
>TRBJ2-7|many|TRBD2|TRBV12-3/TRBV12-4
CASSIAGESYEQYF
TGTGCCAGCAGCATAGCGGGAGAGTCCTACGAGCAGTACTTC
>TRBJ1-2|few|-|TRBV6-2/TRBV6-3
CASSYVQSYGYTF
TGTGCCAGCAGTTACGTACAGAGCTATGGCTACACCTTC
>TRBJ1-5|many|TRBD1|TRBV29-1
CSVGGTDNQPQHF
TGCAGCGTCGGGGGGACAGATAATCAGCCCCAGCATTTT
>TRBJ2-1|many|TRBD2|TRBV7-3
CASSQSSGGTYNEQFF
TGTGCCAGCAGCCAATCTAGCGGGGGGACCTACAATGAGCAGTTCTTC
>TRBJ2-7|-|TRBD1|TRBV5-1
CASSPQGRQGLNYEQYF
TGCGCCAGCAGCCCCCAGGGTCGACAGGGATTAAACTACGAGCAGTACTTC
>TRBJ2-6|-|-|TRBV4-1
CASSQVWTGPGANVLTF
TGCGCCAGCAGCCAAGTATGGACGGGGCCTGGGGCCAACGTCCTGACTTTC
>TRBJ2-7|many|TRBD1|TRBV28
CASSPPGQNTYEQYF
TGTGCCAGCAGTCCACCGGGACAGAACACCTACGAGCAGTACTTC
>TRBJ2-1|many|TRBD2|TRBV2
CASKIRTSTHNEQFF
TGTGCCAGCAAAATCCGGACTAGTACCCACAATGAGCAGTTCTTC
>TRBJ2-5|many|-|TRBV5-1
CASSLGRTQETQYF
TGCGCCAGCAGCTTGGGTCGGACCCAAGAGACCCAGTACTTC